These 32 T cell receptor beta chains were sequenced from one sample in a study of blood T cell repertoires in COVID-19. Sequencing used immunoSEQ multiplex PCR; TCRdb keeps in-frame clones, though not all of them. The table records some 67,000 clones, 70% to 90% of them present only once. The sample comprised peripheral blood. The receptors originated from a woman between 55 and 75 years old with acute or convalescent COVID-19.

The chain is built from TRBV7-8 and TRBJ2-1; TRBD2 aligns across 12 bases. The germline V gene has CDR1 SGHVS and CDR2 FQNEAQ. Unmatched junction bases numbered 3, after V lost 5 bases and J lost 4 bases. This CDR3 contains 15 residues. The CDR3 DNA reads TGTGCCAGCAGCCCTAGCGGGGGGGTATACAATGAGCAGTTCTTC. Translating it yields CASSPSGGVYNEQFF. Filled out from reference TRBV7-8 and TRBJ2-1, the complete variable domain reads GAGVSQSPRYKVAKRGQDVALRCDPISGHVSLFWYQQALGQGPEFLTYFQNEAQLDKSGLPSDRFFAERPEGSVSTLKIQRTQQEDSAVYLCASSPSGGVYNEQFFGPGTRLTVL.

The rearrangement links TRBV7-3 to TRBJ2-3, with 9 bases that match TRBD2. This CDR3 spans 15 amino acids. CDR1 and CDR2 from the germline V gene are SGHTA and FQGTGA. Trimming cost V 2 bases and J 4 bases; bases outside gene matches: 4. The CDR3 loop is CASSLAGGSSDTQYF. CDR3 nucleotides: TGTGCCAGCAGCTTAGCGGGAGGGAGCTCAGATACGCAGTATTTT.

The chain uses TRBV24-1 and TRBJ2-2, with 8 bases matching TRBD2. The CDR3 totals 17 residues. V trimming: 4 bases; J trimming: 1 base; junction bases outside the gene matches: 7. From germline, CDR1 is KGHDR and CDR2 SFDVKD. The CDR3 bases are TGTGCCACCAGTGACCTCTCCCGGGGGGGGAACACCGGGGAGCTGTTTTTT. It translates to CATSDLSRGGNTGELFF.

This sequence joins TRBV5-4 and TRBJ1-2, with TRBD1 matching over 8 bases. This CDR3 is built from 15 residues. The germline CDR1 and CDR2 sequences are SGHNT and YYREEE (reference sequence). V dropped 2 bases and J dropped 5; count of bases not matched to a gene: 8. The CDR3 sequence: CASSLSGGLEYGYTF. The DNA for the CDR3 is TGTGCCAGCAGCTTATCAGGGGGCCTTGAGTATGGCTACACCTTC. The complete variable domain, with remaining parts taken from reference TRBV5-4 and TRBJ1-2, reads ETGVTQSPTHLIKTRGQQVTLRCSSQSGHNTVSWYQQALGQGPQFIFQYYREEENGRGNFPPRFSGLQFPNYSSELNVNALELDDSALYLCASSLSGGLEYGYTFGSGTRLTVV.

The chain uses TRBV9 and TRBJ1-3, with D unclear. This CDR3 has 15 residues. Trimming stripped 1 base from V and 4 bases from J, with 12 bases between. Germline V gene lookup returns CDR1 SGDLS and CDR2 YYNGEE. DNA of the CDR3: TGTGCCAGCAGCGTATCCGGGAATCGGGGAAACACCATATATTTT. Translated, it gives CASSVSGNRGNTIYF. Using reference TRBV9 and TRBJ1-3 for the parts outside the CDR3, the full variable domain is DSGVTQTPKHLITATGQRVTLRCSPRSGDLSVYWYQQSLDQGLQFLIQYYNGEERAKGNILERFSAQQFPDLHSELNLSSLELGDSALYFCASSVSGNRGNTIYFGEGSWLTVV.

In this sample, this clone turned up a few times. The rearrangement uses TRBV15 and TRBJ1-5; D is undetermined. Per germline, CDR1 LNHNV and CDR2 YYDKDF (reference sequence). This CDR3 region has 15 residues. V lost 1 base to trimming and J lost 2 bases, with 9 bases between them. This CDR3 reads CATSRAGSGNQPQHF. For the CDR3, the DNA is TGTGCCACCAGCAGAGCTGGGAGTGGCAATCAGCCCCAGCATTTT.

The genes are TRBV2 and TRBJ2-1; D gene unclear. This CDR3 comprises 14 residues. Germline-derived CDR1 and CDR2 are SNHLY and FYNNEI. Trimming pared 8 bases from V and 6 bases from J, leaving 17 bases between. DNA of the CDR3: TGTGCCAGCTTAGTCGCCCCTTTTCGCAATGAGCAGTTCTTC. This translates into CASLVAPFRNEQFF.

The V call is TRBV5-6, the J call TRBJ1-1; the D gene is possibly TRBD1 (5 bases). The germline CDR1 and CDR2 sequences are SGHDT and YYEEEE. Trimming removed 2 bases from V and 3 bases from J, with 8 bases in between. This CDR3 contains 13 residues. The CDR3 coding sequence is TGTGCCAGCAGCTTCAGGGCTGACACTGAAGCTTTCTTT. It encodes CASSFRADTEAFF. Filled out from reference TRBV5-6 and TRBJ1-1, the complete variable domain reads DAGVTQSPTHLIKTRGQQVTLRCSPKSGHDTVSWYQQALGQGPQFIFQYYEEEERQRGNFPDRFSGHQFPNYSSELNVNALLLGDSALYLCASSFRADTEAFFGQGTRLTVV.

The chain couples TRBV7-2 to TRBJ1-3; D not certain. Trimming cost V 7 bases and J 4 bases, with 17 bases left between them. CDR1 and CDR2 from the germline V gene are SGHTA and FQGNSA. The CDR3 contains 15 residues. CDR3 nucleotide sequence: TGTGCCAGCACCTCGCGGCCCCTCGGGGGAAACACCATATATTTT. Encoded protein: CASTSRPLGGNTIYF. The variable domain in full, completed from reference TRBV7-2 and TRBJ1-3, reads GAGVSQSPSNKVTEKGKDVELRCDPISGHTALYWYRQSLGQGLEFLIYFQGNSAPDKSGLPSDRFSAERTGGSVSTLTIQRTQQEDSAVYLCASTSRPLGGNTIYFGEGSWLTVV.

V gene TRBV3-1 (or the pseudogene TRBV3-2) combines with J gene TRBJ2-3, with D perhaps TRBD1 (5 bases). CDR3 size: 16 residues. Germline V gene sequence: CDR1 LGHDT, CDR2 YNNKEL (reference sequence). Trimming shortened V by 3 bases and J by 6 bases, and 19 bases separated the two germline ends. CDR3 residues: CASSHLDSVKGDTQYF. CDR3 sequence (DNA): TGTGCCAGCAGCCATCTAGACTCCGTCAAGGGGGATACGCAGTATTTT.

The genes are TRBV10-2 and TRBJ2-2, with 13 bases that match TRBD2. The germline gives CDR1 WSHSY, CDR2 SAAADI. This CDR3 has 16 amino acids. V dropped 6 bases and J dropped 1; count of bases not matched to a gene: 2. As DNA, the CDR3 is TGCGCCAGCAGGAGGACTAGCGGGGGGAACACCGGGGAGCTGTTTTTT. It specifies CASRRTSGGNTGELFF.

This rearrangement joins TRBV5-6 to TRBJ2-3; tentatively, D is TRBD1 (6 bases). CDR1 SGHDT and CDR2 YYEEEE come from the germline V gene. This CDR3 has 16 amino acids. The V gene lost 4 bases and the J gene lost 2 bases, with 17 bases spanning the gap. The CDR3: CASSHTDSAVTDTQYF. The CDR3 coding sequence is TGTGCCAGCAGCCACACGGACAGCGCGGTCACAGATACGCAGTATTTT.

This clone was seen a single time. The rearrangement uses TRBV7-9 and TRBJ2-5, with D tentatively TRBD1 (6 bases). From germline, CDR1 is SEHNR and CDR2 FQNEAQ (reference sequence). This CDR3 spans 13 amino acids. V lost 2 bases and J lost 2, with 6 bases in between. CDR3 in DNA: TGTGCCAGCAGCTTACAGGGGCAAGAGACCCAGTACTTC. Translating it yields CASSLQGQETQYF.

The chain employs TRBV19 and TRBJ1-5; D is undetermined. Deletions cut 8 bases from V and 8 bases from J, with 10 bases between. CDR3 size: 11 residues. Germline V lookup: CDR1 LNHDA, CDR2 SQIVND (reference sequence). The CDR3 DNA is TGTGCCAGTGGACTCGCGGAGCCCCAGCATTTT. Amino acid sequence: CASGLAEPQHF.

This clone was seen a single time. This chain joins TRBV23-1 and TRBJ1-4; 7 nucleotides match TRBD1. TRBV23-1 is designated an ORF whose function remains uncertain. The CDR3 is 15 amino acids. With V trimmed by 6 bases and J by 8 bases, 12 bases remained unmatched. This CDR3 reads CASRLNRGVKEKLFF. For the CDR3, the DNA is TGCGCCAGCAGATTAAACAGGGGTGTAAAGGAAAAACTGTTTTTT.

The CDR3, as DNA: TGCGCCAGCAGCTTCCGCAGAGGCGAACGGGAAAAACTGTTTTTT. Its protein product is CASSFRRGEREKLFF. J is TRBJ1-4 and V is TRBV5-1; D is ambiguous. In germline, CDR1 is SGHRS, CDR2 YFSETQ. The ends were cut back, 2 bases at V and 8 bases at J, with 16 bases in the middle. This CDR3 has 15 amino acids.

The chain recombines TRBV11-2 with TRBJ2-7; D might be TRBD2 (5 bases). Germline CDR1 is SGHAT and CDR2 is FQNNGV. V gave up 0 bases and J gave up 8 bases, with 11 bases separating them. CDR3 length: 13 amino acids. CDR3 residues: CASSLDRRNQQYV. In DNA, the CDR3 is TGTGCCAGCAGCTTAGATAGGAGGAATCAGCAGTACGTC.

J is TRBJ2-7 and V is TRBV2; D perhaps matches TRBD1 (5 bases). The V and J ends lost 10 bases and 2 bases respectively, with 15 bases between them. Germline V gene sequence: CDR1 SNHLY, CDR2 FYNNEI. This CDR3 has 13 amino acids. The CDR3 protein is CATKGPYTYEQYV. DNA of the CDR3: TGTGCCACCAAGGGGCCTTATACCTACGAGCAGTACGTC.

The V gene is TRBV19, the J gene TRBJ2-1; unclear D gene. This CDR3 has 15 amino acids. The germline V gene has CDR1 LNHDA and CDR2 SQIVND (reference sequence). V dropped 4 bases and J dropped 0 bases, with 10 bases sitting between them. The DNA for the CDR3 is TGTGCCAGTAGTAGTGATAGAAGCTCCTACAATGAGCAGTTCTTC. This sequence encodes CASSSDRSSYNEQFF.

J is TRBJ2-4 and V is TRBV12-3 or TRBV12-4, with a weak D call TRBD1 (6 bases). CDR3 length equals 12 residues. Trimming shortened V by 6 bases and J by 9 bases, and 12 bases separated the two germline ends. CDR3 sequence (DNA): TGTGCCAGCAGCCCTACAGGGTCCATTCAGTACTTC. As protein: CASSPTGSIQYF.

The chain carries TRBV6-6 and TRBJ2-2, with TRBD2 identical over 10 bases. The ends lost 2 bases at V and 5 bases at J; junction bases unmatched: 5. Germline V gives CDR1 MNHNY, CDR2 SVGAGI (reference sequence). The CDR3 length is 16 residues. The CDR3 sequence: CASSYEIAGGTGELFF. CDR3 coding DNA: TGTGCCAGCAGTTACGAGATAGCGGGGGGAACCGGGGAGCTGTTTTTT.

The V call is TRBV11-2, the J call TRBJ2-7, with 7 nucleotides matching TRBD1. V gave up 4 bases and J gave up 1 base; unmatched junction bases: 4. This CDR3 contains 14 residues. Germline V gives CDR1 SGHAT, CDR2 FQNNGV. CDR3 sequence reads: CASSYRTGSYEQYV. The CDR3 DNA follows: TGTGCCAGCAGCTACCGGACAGGTTCCTACGAGCAGTACGTC.

The V call is TRBV6-4, the J call TRBJ1-6, with D possibly being TRBD1 (6 bases). The CDR3 covers 17 residues. Trimming removed 1 base from V and 6 bases from J, with 16 bases in between. Looked up from germline, CDR1 is MRHNA and CDR2 is SNTAGT. The CDR3: CASSDYRVVRFNSPLHF. CDR3 nucleotides: TGTGCCAGCAGTGACTACAGGGTGGTTCGGTTTAATTCACCCCTCCACTTT.

V is TRBV4-1 and J is TRBJ1-5, with 11 nucleotides matching TRBD1. Germline lookup yields CDR1 MGHRA and CDR2 YSYEKL. CDR3 length: 15 residues. Unmatched junction bases numbered 3, after V lost 1 base and J lost 7 bases. The CDR3 here is CASSQGTGGLQPQHF. CDR3 sequence (DNA): TGCGCCAGCAGCCAAGGGACAGGGGGCCTCCAGCCCCAGCATTTT.

The chain combines TRBV5-4 with TRBJ2-5, with TRBD2 matching 11 bases. J was trimmed by 4 bases and V by 0 bases; bases with no gene match: 5. Germline loops: CDR1 SGHNT, CDR2 YYREEE (reference sequence). The CDR3 has 16 amino acids. Here the CDR3 reads CASSLVSGGAAETQYF. CDR3 sequence (DNA): TGTGCCAGCAGCTTGGTTAGCGGGGGGGCCGCAGAGACCCAGTACTTC.

The chain carries TRBV21-1 and TRBJ1-5; TRBD1 is the table's D call and was not checked against the DNA. TRBV21-1 is flagged as a pseudogene. CDR3 length: 18 amino acids. The CDR3 region has the DNA TGTGCCAGCAGCAGCCGGGACAGAAATACGCGGGGCAATCAGCCCCAGCATTTT. It specifies CASSSRDRNTRGNQPQHF.

The chain couples TRBV28 to TRBJ1-3; TRBD1 might be the D (6 bases). The V end lost 3 bases, the J end lost 4 bases, and 13 bases lay between the germline ends. Germline V lookup: CDR1 MDHEN, CDR2 SYDVKM. The CDR3 is made up of 15 amino acids. For the CDR3, the DNA is TGTGCCAGCAGTTTTAACAGGGCAGGGGGAAACACCATATATTTT. It codes for CASSFNRAGGNTIYF.

V and J are TRBV6-5 and TRBJ2-3, with 9 bases lining up with TRBD1. This CDR3 contains 13 residues. Per germline, CDR1 MNHEY and CDR2 SVGAGI. J lost 1 base, V lost 10 bases, and 3 bases had no gene match. The CDR3 DNA sequence: TGTGCCACCTGGGACAGGGGCACAGATACGCAGTATTTT. This codes for CATWDRGTDTQYF.

This chain joins TRBV19 and TRBJ1-1, with 7 bases aligning to TRBD1. The V segment lost 6 bases and the J segment 0 bases; nucleotides outside the gene matches: 7. Germline CDR1 is LNHDA and CDR2 is SQIVND (reference sequence). This CDR3 comprises 15 residues. The chain's CDR3 is CASRGAGTVNTEAFF. CDR3 DNA: TGTGCCAGTAGGGGAGCCGGGACAGTGAACACTGAAGCTTTCTTT.

The chain has TRBV5-1 and TRBJ1-2; TRBD1 agrees at 8 bases. Germline assignment: CDR1 SGHRS and CDR2 YFSETQ. Germline trimming cut 4 bases from V and 5 bases from J; bases unmatched to any gene: 10. The CDR3 loop spans 15 amino acids. Here the CDR3 DNA reads TGCGCCAGCAGCGAAGGACAGGGTTCGGGGTATGGCTACACCTTC. Protein: CASSEGQGSGYGYTF. Supplemented by reference TRBV5-1 and TRBJ1-2, the full variable domain reads KAGVTQTPRYLIKTRGQQVTLSCSPISGHRSVSWYQQTPGQGLQFLFEYFSETQRNKGNFPGRFSGRQFSNSRSEMNVSTLELGDSALYLCASSEGQGSGYGYTFGSGTRLTVV.

The chain carries TRBV10-1 and TRBJ1-2; no clear D. CDR3 length: 14 amino acids. Trimming cost V 10 bases and J 0 bases, with 15 bases left between them. Germline V lookup: CDR1 WNHNN, CDR2 SYGVQD (reference sequence). Here the CDR3 reads CAIMARFSNYGYTF. The DNA for the CDR3 is TGCGCCATCATGGCGAGGTTCTCTAACTATGGCTACACCTTC.

This chain links TRBV12-3 or TRBV12-4 with TRBJ1-5; 8 bases fit TRBD1. The length of the CDR3 is 13 residues. The junction had 3 bases not matched to a gene; V was cut back by 6 bases and J by 5 bases. The CDR3 is CASRTGGDQPQHF. Written as DNA, the CDR3 is TGTGCCAGCAGAACAGGGGGAGATCAGCCCCAGCATTTT.